This passage covers 27 T cell receptor beta chains from one sample sequenced in a study of OX40 agonist ivuxolimab in advanced cancers. Here immunoSEQ multiplex PCR was the method, and the copy in TCRdb shows in-frame clones only, minus some. The data hold about 41,000 clones, with around four fifths observed a single time. The material sequenced was CD4+ or CD8+ T cells sorted from blood, taken in a trial of the OX40 agonist ivuxolimab. The receptors derive from an adult with an advanced solid tumor such as melanoma, head and neck, liver or kidney cancer.

The V and J genes are TRBV18 and TRBJ2-7; D remains unclear. Trimming stripped 0 bases from V and 3 bases from J, with 6 bases between. The CDR3 is made up of 13 amino acids. From germline, CDR1 is KGHSH and CDR2 LQKENI. The CDR3 protein is CASSPPSHYEQYF. DNA for the CDR3: TGTGCCAGCTCACCACCGTCCCACTACGAGCAGTACTTC.

V and J are TRBV5-1 and TRBJ2-3; TRBD2 agrees at 8 bases. V trimming: 1 base; J trimming: 6 bases; junction bases outside the gene matches: 10. Per the germline V gene, CDR1 is SGHRS and CDR2 is YFSETQ. CDR3 length: 16 amino acids. The CDR3 DNA is TGCGCCAGCAGCTTGACGAGGCGGGAGGTCTCGGATACGCAGTATTTT. This encodes CASSLTRREVSDTQYF. Full variable domain (rest looked up from reference TRBV5-1 and TRBJ2-3): KAGVTQTPRYLIKTRGQQVTLSCSPISGHRSVSWYQQTPGQGLQFLFEYFSETQRNKGNFPGRFSGRQFSNSRSEMNVSTLELGDSALYLCASSLTRREVSDTQYFGPGTRLTVL.

The rearrangement uses TRBV28 and TRBJ1-4, with D tentatively TRBD1 (6 bases). This CDR3 has 14 amino acids. V was shortened by 8 bases and J by 4 bases, with 14 bases between the two germline ends. The germline gives CDR1 MDHEN, CDR2 SYDVKM. As DNA, the CDR3 is TGTGCCAGCGGGTTAACAGGGATTAATGAAAAACTGTTTTTT. Amino acid sequence: CASGLTGINEKLFF.

The chain links TRBV9 to TRBJ2-3; D uncertain. The CDR3 is made up of 15 amino acids. The germline V and J ends were trimmed by 4 bases and 0 bases, with 12 bases remaining between them. The germline V gene encodes CDR1 SGDLS and CDR2 YYNGEE. DNA of the CDR3: TGTGCCAGCAGCTTCCAAGCCGATAGCACAGATACGCAGTATTTT. Protein sequence: CASSFQADSTDTQYF.

CDR3 nucleotide sequence: TGCAGCGTTGATCGAGGGGGCACAGATACGCAGTATTTT. Translation gives CSVDRGGTDTQYF. The chain has TRBV29-1 and TRBJ2-3; D is perhaps TRBD1 or TRBD2 (5 bases each). V lost 3 bases and J lost 1, with 8 bases in between. In germline, CDR1 is SQVTM, CDR2 ANQGSEA. This CDR3 region has 13 residues.

The chain links TRBV7-2 to TRBJ1-2; D uncertain. Germline assignment: CDR1 SGHTA and CDR2 FQGNSA. This CDR3 region has 14 residues. V was cut by 2 bases and J by 5 bases, with 12 bases left in between. Here the CDR3 reads CASSLTGLGYGYTF. In nucleotides, the CDR3 is TGTGCCAGCAGCTTAACCGGCCTGGGGTATGGCTACACCTTC.

V and J are TRBV19 and TRBJ2-7; possibly TRBD1 or TRBD2 for D (5 bases each). This CDR3 spans 16 amino acids. The V end was cut by 2 bases, the J end by 2 bases, with 16 bases between. Per the germline V gene, CDR1 is LNHDA and CDR2 is SQIVND (reference sequence). The CDR3 DNA sequence: TGTGCCAGTAGTATATCGGGTCGGGACGGTCCCTACGAGCAGTACTTC. It codes for CASSISGRDGPYEQYF. Full variable domain (missing parts from reference TRBV19 and TRBJ2-7): DGGITQSPKYLFRKEGQNVTLSCEQNLNHDAMYWYRQDPGQGLRLIYYSQIVNDFQKGDIAEGYSVSREKKESFPLTVTSAQKNPTAFYLCASSISGRDGPYEQYFGPGTRLTVT.

The V call is TRBV28, the J call TRBJ2-2; the D gene is possibly TRBD2 (6 bases). Germline V CDR1 and CDR2: MDHEN, SYDVKM. This CDR3 has 14 amino acids. V dropped 8 bases and J dropped 6 bases, with 16 bases sitting between them. This CDR3 reads CASLGLAYPGELFF. The DNA of the CDR3 is TGTGCCAGCCTGGGACTGGCATATCCCGGGGAGCTGTTTTTT.

The chain links TRBV7-3 to TRBJ2-1; D is ambiguous. This CDR3 has 14 residues. Germline lookup yields CDR1 SGHTA and CDR2 FQGTGA. V lost 2 bases to trimming and J lost 1 base, with 6 bases between them. CDR3: CASSLSDSYNEQFF. In DNA form, the CDR3 reads TGTGCCAGCAGCTTATCCGATTCCTACAATGAGCAGTTCTTC.

The V call is TRBV20-1, the J call TRBJ1-2; the D is unclear. Trimming shortened V by 3 bases and J by 6 bases, and 5 bases separated the two germline ends. The CDR3 loop spans 10 amino acids. CDR1 and CDR2 from the germline V gene are DFQATT and SNEGSKA (reference sequence). CDR3 DNA: TGCAGTGCTAGTACGGATGGCTACACCTTC. Protein sequence: CSASTDGYTF.

This chain uses TRBV6-1 with TRBJ2-5; D may be TRBD2 (6 bases). Trimming took off 8 bases at V and 2 bases at J, with 15 bases between the two ends. Germline V CDR1 and CDR2: MNHNS, SASEGT. The CDR3 runs to 14 residues. The CDR3, as DNA: TGTGCCAGCCTTGTTAGCGGAATTCAAGAGACCCAGTACTTC. This codes for CASLVSGIQETQYF.

The J gene is TRBJ2-7, the V gene TRBV7-3, with 12 bases matching TRBD2. Trimming cost V 5 bases and J 0 bases; bases outside gene matches: 2. Germline values: CDR1 SGHTA, CDR2 FQGTGA. This CDR3 region has 15 residues. CDR3 DNA: TGTGCCAGCAGCATACTAGCGGGAGGCTCCTACGAGCAGTACTTC. Translating gives CASSILAGGSYEQYF.

This clone was seen a few times. The V gene is TRBV11-2, the J gene TRBJ2-7; no clear D. This CDR3 contains 12 residues. The V gene's germline CDR1 is SGHAT and CDR2 FQNNGV. Deletions cut 5 bases from V and 6 bases from J, with 11 bases between. CDR3 amino acids: CASSISVAEQYF. The CDR3 DNA is TGTGCCAGCAGCATTTCGGTGGCCGAGCAGTACTTC.

V and J are TRBV18 and TRBJ1-2, with TRBD1 as a possible D gene (6 bases). CDR1 and CDR2 (germline): KGHSH, LQKENI. Between the trimmed V and J ends, which lost 2 bases and 4 bases, there was a span of 11 bases. This CDR3 region has 14 residues. CDR3 region: CASSPVETGYGYTF. The CDR3 DNA reads TGTGCCAGCTCACCAGTGGAGACAGGCTATGGCTACACCTTC.

V usage is TRBV7-3 and J usage is TRBJ2-1; TRBD2 aligns across 11 bases. Germline CDR1 is SGHTA and CDR2 is FQGTGA. V was pared by 5 bases and J by 3 bases, with 12 bases of the junction left unmatched. The length of the CDR3 is 18 residues. Here the CDR3 reads CASSPKGGSGRDYNEQFF. CDR3 sequence (DNA): TGTGCCAGCAGCCCTAAGGGGGGTAGCGGGAGGGACTACAATGAGCAGTTCTTC.

This clone has just a few counts. The chain combines TRBV4-2 with TRBJ1-4; D call uncertain. The CDR3 is made up of 11 amino acids. V was clipped by 0 bases and J by 15 bases, with 8 bases between them. Germline V gene data show CDR1 as LGHNA and CDR2 as YNFKEQ. In DNA, the CDR3 is TGTGCCAGCAGCCAAGATCTCTGGATGTTTTTT. Its protein product is CASSQDLWMFF.

The chain employs TRBV19 and TRBJ2-7; 11 positions agree with TRBD2. The J segment lost 4 bases and the V segment lost 2 bases, leaving 1 base of the junction unmatched. The CDR3 consists of 14 residues. Germline-derived CDR1 and CDR2 are LNHDA and SQIVND (reference sequence). The chain's CDR3 is CASSILAGGYEQYF. The CDR3 bases are TGTGCCAGTAGTATACTAGCGGGAGGATACGAGCAGTACTTC.

The chain is built from TRBV29-1 and TRBJ2-7; 8 bases map to TRBD1. This CDR3 has 15 residues. The germline gives CDR1 SQVTM, CDR2 ANQGSEA. V shed 2 bases, J shed 2 bases, and the junction held 8 bases outside the gene matches. As DNA, the CDR3 is TGCAGCGTTGAATGGCCCAGGGGGCAAACCTACGAGCAGTACTTC. Translation gives CSVEWPRGQTYEQYF.

The gene calls are TRBV20-1 and TRBJ1-1; no definite D call. The CDR3 contains 11 residues. CDR1 and CDR2 (germline): DFQATT, SNEGSKA (reference sequence). Trimming shortened V by 3 bases and J by 4 bases, and 6 bases separated the two germline ends. Here the CDR3 DNA reads TGCAGTGCTAGGGTGGGCACTGAAGCTTTCTTT. This sequence encodes CSARVGTEAFF.

The chain carries TRBV5-1 and TRBJ2-1, with D possibly being TRBD1 (6 bases). CDR3 size: 15 residues. V shed 4 bases and J shed 5 bases, with 16 bases lying between them. Germline loops: CDR1 SGHRS, CDR2 YFSETQ. DNA of the CDR3: TGCGCCAGCAGCACATCGGACAGCCGTCACAATGAGCAGTTCTTC. The encoded protein is CASSTSDSRHNEQFF.

The DNA for the CDR3 is TGTGCCAGCAGCCGCGGGACTAGCAGTAAAAATGAGCAGTTCTTC. Residues: CASSRGTSSKNEQFF. The chain couples TRBV14 to TRBJ2-1; TRBD2 matches at 9 bases. This CDR3 has 15 amino acids. The germline CDR1 and CDR2 sequences are SGHDN and FVKESK. Trimming at V came to 4 bases and at J to 7 bases, leaving 8 bases not matched to a gene.

V and J are TRBV2 and TRBJ2-3, with a weak D call TRBD2 (5 bases). The germline V gene encodes CDR1 SNHLY and CDR2 FYNNEI. The CDR3 length is 12 residues. Trimming removed 9 bases at V and 0 bases at J, with 7 bases between. In DNA form, the CDR3 reads TGTGCCAGAGGAGGCAGCACAGATACGCAGTATTTT. This encodes CARGGSTDTQYF.

V gene TRBV10-3 combines with J gene TRBJ1-1; TRBD1 aligns across 9 bases. Trimming at V came to 7 bases and at J to 0 bases, leaving 9 bases not matched to a gene. This CDR3 has 16 amino acids. From germline, CDR1 is ENHRY and CDR2 SYGVKD. The CDR3 nucleotides are TGTGCCATCACCCCGGACAGGGGAACCCTGAACACTGAAGCTTTCTTT. Its protein product is CAITPDRGTLNTEAFF.

The chain is built from TRBV5-6 and TRBJ1-2; TRBD1 is a possible D gene (6 bases). CDR1 is SGHDT, CDR2 YYEEEE, per germline. Trimming left V 1 base short and J 4 bases short, with 14 bases between. This CDR3 has 15 residues. The CDR3 loop reads CASSLYGGGSYGYTF. CDR3 DNA sequence: TGTGCCAGCAGCTTGTACGGAGGGGGTTCCTATGGCTACACCTTC.

The chain recombines TRBV6-5 with TRBJ2-1; 9 bases fit TRBD2. The germline V gene has CDR1 MNHEY and CDR2 SVGAGI. This CDR3 contains 14 residues. After removal of 2 bases from V and 10 bases from J, the junction contained 6 bases not matched to a gene. In nucleotides, the CDR3 is TGTGCCAGCAGTTACGCGGGAGGGCCGAAAGAGCAGTTCTTC. Translated, it gives CASSYAGGPKEQFF.

This clone was seen more than once but under ten times. The rearrangement joins TRBV28 to TRBJ1-1; D is unresolved. This CDR3 has 11 residues. The V gene's germline CDR1 is MDHEN and CDR2 SYDVKM. Trimming took off 6 bases at V and 5 bases at J, with 7 bases between the two ends. The CDR3 DNA reads as TGTGCCAGCAGAACTAGAACTGAAGCTTTCTTT. Translation: CASRTRTEAFF.

The rearrangement links TRBV12-5 to TRBJ2-3, with D hard to call. CDR3 size: 16 residues. Germline CDR1 reads LGHNT; CDR2 reads FRNRAP. Trimming left V 3 bases short and J 1 base short, with 14 bases between. The CDR3 region has the DNA TGTGCTAGTGGTTTCCCTGTAGGGTCCGGCACAGATACGCAGTATTTT. This encodes CASGFPVGSGTDTQYF.